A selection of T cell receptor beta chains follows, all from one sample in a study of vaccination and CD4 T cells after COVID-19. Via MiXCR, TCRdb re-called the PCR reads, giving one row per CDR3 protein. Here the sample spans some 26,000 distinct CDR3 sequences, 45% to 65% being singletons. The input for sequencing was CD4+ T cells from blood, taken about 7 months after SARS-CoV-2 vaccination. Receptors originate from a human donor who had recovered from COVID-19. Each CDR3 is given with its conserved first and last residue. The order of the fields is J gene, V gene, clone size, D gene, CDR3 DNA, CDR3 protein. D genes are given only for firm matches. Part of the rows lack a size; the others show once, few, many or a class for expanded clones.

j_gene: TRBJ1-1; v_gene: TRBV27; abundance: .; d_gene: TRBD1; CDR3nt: TGTGCCAGCAGCGCTATTACAGGGGGAGTCACTGAAGCTTTCTTT; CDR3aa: CASSAITGGVTEAFF
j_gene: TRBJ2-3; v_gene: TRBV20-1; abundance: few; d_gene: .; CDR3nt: TGCAGTGCTAGAGATACCAGGGCCGGATTTACAGATACGCAGTATTTT; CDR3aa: CSARDTRAGFTDTQYF
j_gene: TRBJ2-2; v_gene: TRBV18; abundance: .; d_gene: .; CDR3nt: TGTGCCAGCTCACCCTGGGGGTCAGGGGACTCCACCGGGGAGCTGTTTTTT; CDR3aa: CASSPWGSGDSTGELFF
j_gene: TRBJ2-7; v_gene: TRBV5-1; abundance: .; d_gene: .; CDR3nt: TGCGCCAGCAGCAGAGGACCACTGGGGGACGAGCAGTACTTC; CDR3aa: CASSRGPLGDEQYF
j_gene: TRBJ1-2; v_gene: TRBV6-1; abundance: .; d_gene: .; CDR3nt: TGTGCCAGCAGTGAAGCGCTGGCGGCTAACTATGGCTACACCTTC; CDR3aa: CASSEALAANYGYTF
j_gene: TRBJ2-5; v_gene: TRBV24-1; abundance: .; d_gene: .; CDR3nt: TGTGCCACCAGTGGGGGGGCCCGGGAGACCCAGTACTTC; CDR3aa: CATSGGARETQYF
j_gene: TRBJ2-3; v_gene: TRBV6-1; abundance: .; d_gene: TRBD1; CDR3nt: TGTGCCAGCAGTGAGCAGGGGGAAACGACAGATACGCAGTATTTT; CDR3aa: CASSEQGETTDTQYF
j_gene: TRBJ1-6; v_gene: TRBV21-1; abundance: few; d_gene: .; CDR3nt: TGTGCCAGCAGCAAAGCAAGGAGGGGAGTTAATAATTCACCCCTCCACTTT; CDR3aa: CASSKARRGVNNSPLHF
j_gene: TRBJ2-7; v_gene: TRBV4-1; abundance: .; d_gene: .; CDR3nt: TGCGCCAGCAGCCAAGTGGCAGGGAGCAACGAGCAGTACTTC; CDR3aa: CASSQVAGSNEQYF
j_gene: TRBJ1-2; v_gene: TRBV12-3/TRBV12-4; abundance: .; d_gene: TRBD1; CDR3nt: TGTGCCAGCAGTCGGACAGGGGTTGGCTACACCTTC; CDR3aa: CASSRTGVGYTF
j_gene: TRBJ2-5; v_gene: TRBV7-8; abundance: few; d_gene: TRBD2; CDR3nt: TGTGCCAGCAGCTTACGGGGTAGCGGGAGCAGAGAGACCCAGTACTTC; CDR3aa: CASSLRGSGSRETQYF
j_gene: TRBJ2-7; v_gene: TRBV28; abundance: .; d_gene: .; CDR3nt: TGTGCCAGCAGCCTGACACCTTCATCCTACGAGCAGTACTTC; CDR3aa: CASSLTPSSYEQYF
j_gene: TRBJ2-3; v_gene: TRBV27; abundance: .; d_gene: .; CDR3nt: TGTGCCAGCAGTTTGCTAGTCACGGGCCCTAGCACAGATACGCAGTATTTT; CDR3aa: CASSLLVTGPSTDTQYF
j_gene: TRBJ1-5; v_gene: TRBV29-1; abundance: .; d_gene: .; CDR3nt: TGCAGCGTTGAAGGGTCTCCGGGCCAGCCCCAGCATTTT; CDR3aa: CSVEGSPGQPQHF
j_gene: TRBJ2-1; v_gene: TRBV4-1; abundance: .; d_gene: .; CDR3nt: TGCGCCAGCAGCCACTACCAGGGAAATGAGCAGTTCTTC; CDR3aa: CASSHYQGNEQFF